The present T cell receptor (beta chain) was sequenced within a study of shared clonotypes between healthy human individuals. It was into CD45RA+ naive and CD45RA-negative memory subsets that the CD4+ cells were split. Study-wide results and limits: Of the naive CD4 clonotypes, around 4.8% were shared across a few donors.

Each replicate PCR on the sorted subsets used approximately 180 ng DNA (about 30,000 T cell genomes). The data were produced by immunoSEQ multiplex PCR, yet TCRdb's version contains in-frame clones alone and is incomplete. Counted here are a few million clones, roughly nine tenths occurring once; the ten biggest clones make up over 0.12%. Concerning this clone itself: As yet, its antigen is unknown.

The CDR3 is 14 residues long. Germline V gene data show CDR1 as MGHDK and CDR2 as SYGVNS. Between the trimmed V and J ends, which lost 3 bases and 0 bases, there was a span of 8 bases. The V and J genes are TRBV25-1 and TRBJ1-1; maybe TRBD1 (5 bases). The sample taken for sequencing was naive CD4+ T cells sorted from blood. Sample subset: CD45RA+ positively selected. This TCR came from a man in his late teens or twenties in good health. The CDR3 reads CASSEGVLNTEAFF. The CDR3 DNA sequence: TGTGCCAGCAGTGAGGGGGTCCTGAACACTGAAGCTTTCTTT.